This T cell receptor beta chain appears in the sequencing data of a study of T cells after yellow fever vaccination. This CDR3 region has 13 residues. Germline assignment: CDR1 SEHNR and CDR2 FQNEAQ (reference sequence). Trimming pared 8 bases from V and 5 bases from J, leaving 16 bases between. TCRdb used MiXCR to reprocess the 5' RACE reads, holding one entry per CDR3 protein. This table has 40,000 to 55,000 distinct CDR3 sequences, 5% to 8.5% appearing once. In this sample, this clonotype turned up many times. The chain has TRBV7-9 and TRBJ2-7; D gene ambiguous. This sample comprised CD8+ T cells not binding an NS4B(214-222) dextramer, sorted from PBMCs, obtained about 49 days after the first yellow fever vaccination. This sequence was found in a man younger than 35 who received the YFV17D yellow fever vaccine. In DNA form, the CDR3 reads TGTGCCAGCGGGAACAGTTACCTGAACGAGCAGTACGTC. Translated, it gives CASGNSYLNEQYV.